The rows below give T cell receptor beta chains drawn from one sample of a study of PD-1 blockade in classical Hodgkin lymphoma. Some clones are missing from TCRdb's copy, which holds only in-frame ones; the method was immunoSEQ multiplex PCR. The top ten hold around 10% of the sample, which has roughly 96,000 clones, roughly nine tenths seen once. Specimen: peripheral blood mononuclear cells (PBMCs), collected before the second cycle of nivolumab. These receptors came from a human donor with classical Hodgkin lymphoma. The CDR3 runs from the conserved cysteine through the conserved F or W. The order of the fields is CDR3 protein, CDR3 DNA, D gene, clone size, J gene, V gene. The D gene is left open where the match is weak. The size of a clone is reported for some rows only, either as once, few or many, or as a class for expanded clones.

CDR3 protein: CASSLSWVEGARETQYF; CDR3 DNA: TGTGCCAGCAGCTTGAGTTGGGTGGAGGGGGCGCGAGAGACCCAGTACTTC; D gene: .; clone size: .; J gene: TRBJ2-5; V gene: TRBV11-2
CDR3 protein: CSAPIVEQYF; CDR3 DNA: TGCAGTGCTCCAATCGTCGAGCAGTACTTC; D gene: .; clone size: .; J gene: TRBJ2-7; V gene: TRBV20-1
CDR3 protein: CASSTTGGGYTF; CDR3 DNA: TGTGCCAGCAGTACAACAGGGGGTGGCTACACCTTC; D gene: TRBD1; clone size: once; J gene: TRBJ1-2; V gene: TRBV27
CDR3 protein: CASSRLTGFPDNEQFF; CDR3 DNA: TGCGCCAGCAGCCGACTTACAGGGTTTCCAGACAATGAGCAGTTCTTC; D gene: .; clone size: .; J gene: TRBJ2-1; V gene: TRBV4-1
CDR3 protein: CASSPRPTSTDTQYF; CDR3 DNA: TGTGCCAGCAGTCCCCGCCCAACTAGCACAGATACGCAGTATTTT; D gene: .; clone size: .; J gene: TRBJ2-3; V gene: TRBV27
CDR3 protein: CASRSDSRNTEAFF; CDR3 DNA: TGTGCCAGCAGATCCGACAGCCGGAACACTGAAGCTTTCTTT; D gene: .; clone size: .; J gene: TRBJ1-1; V gene: TRBV28
CDR3 protein: CASSSGLNYGYTF; CDR3 DNA: TGTGCCAGTAGTTCCGGACTGAACTATGGCTACACCTTC; D gene: .; clone size: few; J gene: TRBJ1-2; V gene: TRBV19
CDR3 protein: CASSLDGWGYTF; CDR3 DNA: TGCGCCAGCAGCTTAGATGGTTGGGGCTACACCTTC; D gene: .; clone size: few; J gene: TRBJ1-2; V gene: TRBV5-1
CDR3 protein: CASSPLPVNTEAFF; CDR3 DNA: TGTGCCAGCAGTCCCCTGCCAGTGAACACTGAAGCTTTCTTT; D gene: .; clone size: .; J gene: TRBJ1-1; V gene: TRBV6-6
CDR3 protein: CASRESGTQYF; CDR3 DNA: TGTGCCAGCAGGGAATCCGGGACCCAGTACTTC; D gene: .; clone size: .; J gene: TRBJ2-5; V gene: TRBV11-2
CDR3 protein: CASSIGAGSYEQYF; CDR3 DNA: TGTGCCAGTAGTATAGGGGCGGGGTCCTACGAGCAGTACTTC; D gene: .; clone size: .; J gene: TRBJ2-7; V gene: TRBV19
CDR3 protein: CASSLTIQGNTEAFF; CDR3 DNA: TGCGCCAGCAGCTTGACCATCCAAGGGAACACTGAAGCTTTCTTT; D gene: .; clone size: .; J gene: TRBJ1-1; V gene: TRBV5-1
CDR3 protein: CASSLGGSGHEQYF; CDR3 DNA: TGTGCCAGCAGTTTAGGAGGGAGCGGTCACGAGCAGTACTTC; D gene: .; clone size: .; J gene: TRBJ2-7; V gene: TRBV27
CDR3 protein: CASSLDGPQGGIYEQYF; CDR3 DNA: TGTGCCAGCAGCTTAGACGGGCCCCAAGGTGGGATTTACGAGCAGTACTTC; D gene: .; clone size: .; J gene: TRBJ2-7; V gene: TRBV5-4
CDR3 protein: CASSAGTSGGYEQYF; CDR3 DNA: TGTGCCAGCAGCGCCGGGACTAGCGGGGGCTACGAGCAGTACTTC; D gene: TRBD2; clone size: .; J gene: TRBJ2-7; V gene: TRBV9
CDR3 protein: CATSREGGYNEQFF; CDR3 DNA: TGTGCCACCAGCAGAGAGGGGGGTTACAATGAGCAGTTCTTC; D gene: .; clone size: .; J gene: TRBJ2-1; V gene: TRBV15
CDR3 protein: CASSFRTNYGYTF; CDR3 DNA: TGTGCCAGCAGCTTCCGAACTAACTATGGCTACACCTTC; D gene: .; clone size: .; J gene: TRBJ1-2; V gene: TRBV7-9
CDR3 protein: CASSSSIAGRRDTGELFF; CDR3 DNA: TGCGCCAGCAGCTCATCGATAGCGGGGAGGCGGGACACCGGGGAGCTGTTTTTT; D gene: TRBD2; clone size: .; J gene: TRBJ2-2; V gene: TRBV5-1
CDR3 protein: CASSQALASRTGELFF; CDR3 DNA: TGCGCCAGCAGCCAAGCGCTAGCGTCGAGGACCGGGGAGCTGTTTTTT; D gene: .; clone size: .; J gene: TRBJ2-2; V gene: TRBV4-1
CDR3 protein: CAISEAFGISTDTQYF; CDR3 DNA: TGTGCCATCAGTGAGGCGTTCGGCATAAGCACAGATACGCAGTATTTT; D gene: .; clone size: .; J gene: TRBJ2-3; V gene: TRBV10-3
CDR3 protein: CASSLSVVPTTPLHF; CDR3 DNA: TGCGCCAGCAGCTTGAGTGTGGTACCGACAACACCCCTCCACTTT; D gene: .; clone size: .; J gene: TRBJ1-6; V gene: TRBV5-1
CDR3 protein: CASGLGPKGEQFF; CDR3 DNA: TGTGCTAGTGGTTTGGGGCCTAAAGGTGAGCAGTTCTTC; D gene: .; clone size: once; J gene: TRBJ2-1; V gene: TRBV12-5
CDR3 protein: CASRRVYNEQFF; CDR3 DNA: TGTGCCAGCCGGAGGGTTTACAATGAGCAGTTCTTC; D gene: .; clone size: .; J gene: TRBJ2-1; V gene: TRBV7-2
CDR3 protein: CASSLAPGHYEQYF; CDR3 DNA: TGTGCCAGTAGTCTAGCCCCGGGCCACTACGAGCAGTACTTC; D gene: .; clone size: .; J gene: TRBJ2-7; V gene: TRBV19
CDR3 protein: CASSTDTDSYNEQFF; CDR3 DNA: TGTGCCAGCAGCACGGACACAGACTCCTACAATGAGCAGTTCTTC; D gene: .; clone size: .; J gene: TRBJ2-1; V gene: TRBV7-9
CDR3 protein: CSASPQNTEAFF; CDR3 DNA: TGCAGCGCGTCTCCACAGAACACTGAAGCTTTCTTT; D gene: .; clone size: .; J gene: TRBJ1-1; V gene: TRBV29-1
CDR3 protein: CASSLRGEPTRGLHF; CDR3 DNA: TGTGCCAGCAGCTTACGAGGGGAGCCGACAAGGGGGCTCCACTTT; D gene: .; clone size: .; J gene: TRBJ1-6; V gene: TRBV11-2
CDR3 protein: CASSEQSYLSPLHF; CDR3 DNA: TGTGCCAGCAGTGAGCAAAGTTATCTTTCACCCCTCCACTTT; D gene: .; clone size: few; J gene: TRBJ1-6; V gene: TRBV6-4
CDR3 protein: CASSLTGTGAKNYGYTF; CDR3 DNA: TGTGCCAGCAGCCTCACCGGGACAGGGGCGAAAAACTATGGCTACACCTTC; D gene: TRBD1; clone size: .; J gene: TRBJ1-2; V gene: TRBV7-9
CDR3 protein: CASSLDGYSNQPQHF; CDR3 DNA: TGCGCCAGCAGCTTGGATGGGTATAGCAATCAGCCCCAGCATTTT; D gene: .; clone size: .; J gene: TRBJ1-5; V gene: TRBV5-1
CDR3 protein: CATSGLRTDTQYF; CDR3 DNA: TGTGCCACTTCCGGACTAAGGACAGATACGCAGTATTTT; D gene: .; clone size: .; J gene: TRBJ2-3; V gene: TRBV2
CDR3 protein: CASSYSGQGNSPLHF; CDR3 DNA: TGTGCCAGCAGTTACTCGGGACAGGGGAATTCACCCCTCCACTTT; D gene: TRBD1; clone size: .; J gene: TRBJ1-6; V gene: TRBV6-6
CDR3 protein: CASSMGRKGYTF; CDR3 DNA: TGTGCCAGTAGTATGGGCAGGAAAGGCTACACCTTC; D gene: .; clone size: .; J gene: TRBJ1-2; V gene: TRBV19
CDR3 protein: CASSLGSTASGYNEQFF; CDR3 DNA: TGCGCCAGCAGCTTGGGGAGCACGGCTAGCGGGTACAATGAGCAGTTCTTC; D gene: TRBD2; clone size: .; J gene: TRBJ2-1; V gene: TRBV5-1
CDR3 protein: CASRRPGTDTQYF; CDR3 DNA: TGTGCCAGTCGCAGGCCGGGGACAGATACGCAGTATTTT; D gene: .; clone size: .; J gene: TRBJ2-3; V gene: TRBV19
CDR3 protein: CASSPDGPLKTGELFF; CDR3 DNA: TGTGCCAGCAGCCCCGACGGGCCATTGAAGACCGGGGAGCTGTTTTTT; D gene: .; clone size: .; J gene: TRBJ2-2; V gene: TRBV5-6
CDR3 protein: CASSRDLNRGQNTEAFF; CDR3 DNA: TGTGCCAGCAGCAGAGACTTAAACAGGGGACAGAACACTGAAGCTTTCTTT; D gene: .; clone size: .; J gene: TRBJ1-1; V gene: TRBV21-1
CDR3 protein: CASSPRGRDYGYTF; CDR3 DNA: TGTGCCAGCAGTCCAAGGGGGCGCGACTATGGCTACACCTTC; D gene: TRBD1; clone size: .; J gene: TRBJ1-2; V gene: TRBV28
CDR3 protein: CASSSTSATYNEQFF; CDR3 DNA: TGTGCCAGCAGCTCGACTAGCGCCACATACAATGAGCAGTTCTTC; D gene: TRBD2; clone size: .; J gene: TRBJ2-1; V gene: TRBV7-2
CDR3 protein: CASSDVRGHGELFF; CDR3 DNA: TGTGCCAGCAGTGACGTTAGGGGGCACGGGGAGCTGTTTTTT; D gene: TRBD1; clone size: once; J gene: TRBJ2-2; V gene: TRBV6-1
CDR3 protein: CASSLTQGADTQYF; CDR3 DNA: TGTGCCAGCAGTTTAACACAGGGGGCAGATACGCAGTATTTT; D gene: TRBD1; clone size: .; J gene: TRBJ2-3; V gene: TRBV28
CDR3 protein: CASSPTEGRYEQYF; CDR3 DNA: TGTGCCAGCTCACCGACGGAGGGACGCTACGAGCAGTACTTC; D gene: .; clone size: .; J gene: TRBJ2-7; V gene: TRBV18
CDR3 protein: CAISESKGYEQYF; CDR3 DNA: TGTGCCATCAGTGAGTCAAAGGGCTACGAGCAGTACTTC; D gene: .; clone size: .; J gene: TRBJ2-7; V gene: TRBV10-3